What follows are 19 T cell receptor beta chains derived from one specimen sequenced in a study of blood T cell repertoires in COVID-19. The repertoire was sequenced with immunoSEQ multiplex PCR; TCRdb's copy has only in-frame clones and lacks some. The table includes about 140,000 clones, 80% to 85% detected once. Sequenced input: peripheral blood. These receptors all stem from a woman over 75 with acute or convalescent COVID-19.

This clone was recorded only once. This chain connects TRBV18 to TRBJ1-2, with 9 bases aligning to TRBD1. Germline CDR1 is KGHSH and CDR2 is LQKENI. The V gene end was trimmed by 3 bases and the J gene end by 4 bases; junction bases not matched to a gene: 3. This CDR3 has 14 residues. CDR3 region: CASSPGTGFYGYTF. As DNA, the CDR3 is TGTGCCAGCTCACCCGGGACAGGGTTCTATGGCTACACCTTC.

This clone was detected a few times. CDR3 region: CASSIRGLGQPQHF. For the CDR3, the DNA is TGTGCCAGTAGTATTAGAGGGCTGGGTCAGCCCCAGCATTTT. This sequence joins TRBV19 and TRBJ1-5; D is unresolved. V was clipped by 3 bases and J by 6 bases, with 12 bases between them. The CDR3 sequence is 14 residues long. The germline V gene has CDR1 LNHDA and CDR2 SQIVND (reference sequence).

The CDR3 is CASKVLAGGREDNEQFF. For the CDR3, the DNA is TGTGCCAGCAAGGTTTTAGCGGGGGGCCGGGAGGACAATGAGCAGTTCTTC. The V and J genes are TRBV2 and TRBJ2-1; 10 positions agree with TRBD2. CDR1 SNHLY and CDR2 FYNNEI come from the germline V gene. The CDR3 has 17 amino acids. V lost 7 bases and J lost 5; bases outside the gene matches: 14.

The chain has TRBV2 and TRBJ1-3; possible D gene TRBD1, 5 bases. The V end was cut by 5 bases, the J end by 4 bases, with 9 bases between. The CDR3 spans 13 residues. The V gene's germline CDR1 is SNHLY and CDR2 FYNNEI. This chain's CDR3 is CASSINRGNTIYF. The CDR3 bases are TGTGCCAGCAGTATAAACAGGGGAAACACCATATATTTT.

V usage is TRBV2 and J usage is TRBJ2-1, with D unresolved. The germline V gene has CDR1 SNHLY and CDR2 FYNNEI. The CDR3 consists of 15 residues. V shed 5 bases and J shed 8 bases, with 19 bases lying between them. The CDR3 loop reads CASSYQQRGIDEQFF. For the CDR3, the DNA is TGTGCCAGCAGTTACCAGCAACGAGGAATAGATGAGCAGTTCTTC.

This chain uses TRBV4-1 with TRBJ1-5; weak D call: TRBD1 (5 bases). Germline V lookup: CDR1 MGHRA, CDR2 YSYEKL. The ends were cut back, 2 bases at V and 2 bases at J, with 13 bases in the middle. The CDR3 is made up of 16 amino acids. The CDR3, as DNA: TGCGCCAGCAGCCAATTTTGGGGCGCAGGCAATCAGCCCCAGCATTTT. The encoded protein is CASSQFWGAGNQPQHF.

This rearrangement joins TRBV4-2 to TRBJ2-5, with TRBD2 identical over 9 bases. There are 14 residues in the CDR3. The V and J ends lost 5 bases and 5 bases, in that order; junction bases with no gene match: 6. The germline gives CDR1 LGHNA, CDR2 YNFKEQ. CDR3 loop: CASSSAGGSETQYF. The CDR3 DNA sequence: TGTGCCAGCAGCTCAGCGGGAGGATCTGAGACCCAGTACTTC.

This clone was picked up a small number of times. The CDR3 sequence is CASSQAPTERGQYF. CDR3 DNA: TGCGCCAGCAGCCAAGCCCCGACTGAACGGGGGCAGTACTTC. The genes are TRBV4-1 and TRBJ2-7; D is possibly TRBD2 (5 bases). The CDR3 loop spans 14 amino acids. Germline V gene data show CDR1 as MGHRA and CDR2 as YSYEKL. The V and J ends lost 1 base and 9 bases respectively, with 16 bases between them.

V is TRBV5-8 and J is TRBJ2-2; 8 nucleotides agree with TRBD1. Per the germline V gene, CDR1 is SGHTS and CDR2 is YDEGEE. The V gene end was trimmed by 5 bases and the J gene end by 4 bases; junction bases not matched to a gene: 7. This CDR3 comprises 15 residues. The CDR3 region has the DNA TGTGCCAGCAGGTCCGGGACAGGATCCACCGGGGAGCTGTTTTTT. It yields the protein CASRSGTGSTGELFF. Drawing the rest from reference TRBV5-8 and TRBJ2-2, the complete variable domain is EAGVTQSPTHLIKTRGQQATLRCSPISGHTSVYWYQQALGLGLQFLLWYDEGEERNRGNFPPRFSGRQFPNYSSELNVNALELEDSALYLCASRSGTGSTGELFFGEGSRLTVL.

The chain is built from TRBV2 and TRBJ2-7; TRBD1 matches 8 bases. The germline CDR1 and CDR2 sequences are SNHLY and FYNNEI. This CDR3 region has 13 residues. The ends lost 5 bases at V and 6 bases at J; junction bases unmatched: 6. The CDR3 region is CASSLSTGAEQYF. CDR3 DNA: TGTGCCAGCAGTCTATCGACAGGGGCCGAGCAGTACTTC. The entire variable domain, with the rest obtained from reference TRBV2 and TRBJ2-7, is as follows: EPEVTQTPSHQVTQMGQEVILRCVPISNHLYFYWYRQILGQKVEFLVSFYNNEISEKSEIFDDQFSVERPDGSNFTLKIRSTKLEDSAMYFCASSLSTGAEQYFGPGTRLTVT.

This rearrangement joins TRBV4-1 to TRBJ2-7; 7 bases match TRBD1. CDR3 size: 15 residues. V lost 4 bases, J lost 7 bases, and 13 bases stayed unmatched. The germline gives CDR1 MGHRA, CDR2 YSYEKL. The CDR3 sequence: CASSRTGQASIEQYF. The DNA of the CDR3 is TGCGCCAGCAGCCGCACCGGACAGGCGTCTATAGAGCAGTACTTC.

V usage is TRBV5-1 and J usage is TRBJ2-5, with TRBD1 identical over 7 bases. J was trimmed by 1 base and V by 4 bases; bases with no gene match: 13. The CDR3 has 17 residues. Per germline, CDR1 SGHRS and CDR2 YFSETQ. The CDR3 is CASSPTRQGGGQETQYF. The DNA for the CDR3 is TGCGCCAGCAGCCCGACACGACAGGGTGGAGGCCAAGAGACCCAGTACTTC. Full variable domain (outside the CDR3, taken from reference TRBV5-1 and TRBJ2-5): KAGVTQTPRYLIKTRGQQVTLSCSPISGHRSVSWYQQTPGQGLQFLFEYFSETQRNKGNFPGRFSGRQFSNSRSEMNVSTLELGDSALYLCASSPTRQGGGQETQYFGPGTRLLVL.

Only one count was recorded for this clone. The chain recombines TRBV5-4 with TRBJ2-3; 7 nucleotides align to TRBD1. Germline loops: CDR1 SGHNT, CDR2 YYREEE (reference sequence). V lost 4 bases to trimming and J lost 14 bases; unmatched junction nucleotides: 19. The CDR3 extends over 15 amino acids. Written as DNA, the CDR3 is TGTGCCAGCAGCGGGGGTGGGACAGCCACCCCCGAGGGGTATTTT. Amino acids: CASSGGGTATPEGYF.

The chain carries TRBV5-1 and TRBJ1-3; perhaps TRBD1 as D (5 bases). This CDR3 comprises 15 residues. The germline V gene has CDR1 SGHRS and CDR2 YFSETQ. V gave up 4 bases and J gave up 2 bases, with 13 bases separating them. The CDR3: CASSLPSGTGNTIYF. The DNA of the CDR3 is TGCGCCAGCAGCCTACCCTCAGGGACTGGAAACACCATATATTTT.

The chain has TRBV27 and TRBJ2-7; 7 bases agree with TRBD2. The CDR3 is 14 residues long. Germline V gene sequence: CDR1 MNHEY, CDR2 SMNVEV (reference sequence). J gave up 6 bases and V 2 bases, and 7 bases lay outside the gene matches. CDR3 protein: CASSLAGALSEQYF. The CDR3 nucleotides are TGTGCCAGCAGTTTAGCGGGAGCCTTATCCGAGCAGTACTTC.

V and J are TRBV18 and TRBJ1-5; no firm D call. Germline-derived CDR1 and CDR2 are KGHSH and LQKENI. This CDR3 is built from 14 residues. V lost 2 bases, J lost 5 bases, and 10 bases lay in between. Written as DNA, the CDR3 is TGTGCCAGCTCACCAGTACGGGGTGATCAGCCCCAGCATTTT. It specifies CASSPVRGDQPQHF.

This clone occurred once. This chain connects TRBV14 to TRBJ2-7, with 7 bases matching TRBD2. Trimming took 2 bases from V and 2 from J; bases not matched to a gene: 6. There are 15 residues in the CDR3. Germline loops: CDR1 SGHDN, CDR2 FVKESK. CDR3 bases: TGTGCCAGCAGCCAATTGTGGCGGGAGACCTACGAGCAGTACTTC. Protein product: CASSQLWRETYEQYF. The complete variable domain, with remaining parts taken from reference TRBV14 and TRBJ2-7, reads EAGVTQFPSHSVIEKGQTVTLRCDPISGHDNLYWYRRVMGKEIKFLLHFVKESKQDESGMPNNRFLAERTGGTYSTLKVQPAELEDSGVYFCASSQLWRETYEQYFGPGTRLTVT.

The chain couples TRBV5-1 to TRBJ2-5; TRBD1 agrees at 9 bases. The CDR3 has 15 amino acids. The ends lost 4 bases at V and 5 bases at J; junction bases unmatched: 9. The V gene's germline CDR1 is SGHRS and CDR2 YFSETQ. The CDR3 reads CASSAGQGLWETQYF. DNA for the CDR3: TGCGCCAGCAGCGCAGGACAGGGGTTATGGGAGACCCAGTACTTC.

This clone has only one observation. This chain links TRBV9 with TRBJ1-2; 7 bases agree with TRBD1. After removal of 2 bases from V and 3 bases from J, the junction contained 4 bases not matched to a gene. This CDR3 comprises 14 residues. CDR1 and CDR2 from the germline V gene are SGDLS and YYNGEE. The CDR3 sequence is CASSVDRVDYGYTF. The CDR3 DNA reads TGTGCCAGCAGCGTTGACAGGGTAGACTATGGCTACACCTTC.